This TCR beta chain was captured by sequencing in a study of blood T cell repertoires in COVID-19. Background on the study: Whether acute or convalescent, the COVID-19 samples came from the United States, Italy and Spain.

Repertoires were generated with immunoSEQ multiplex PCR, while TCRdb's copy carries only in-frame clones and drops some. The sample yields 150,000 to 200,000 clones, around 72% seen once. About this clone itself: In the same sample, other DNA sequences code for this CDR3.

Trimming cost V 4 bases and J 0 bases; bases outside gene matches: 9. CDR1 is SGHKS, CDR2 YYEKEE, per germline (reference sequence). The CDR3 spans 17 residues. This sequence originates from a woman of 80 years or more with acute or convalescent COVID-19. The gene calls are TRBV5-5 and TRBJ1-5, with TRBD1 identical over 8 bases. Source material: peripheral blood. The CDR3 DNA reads TGTGCCAGCAGCGCCGGGACAGGCTCATATAGCAATCAGCCCCAGCATTTT. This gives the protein CASSAGTGSYSNQPQHF.